This section outlines one T cell receptor beta chain sequence together with its context. Antigen unknown. This sample was taken from a study of T cell responses to AZD1222 COVID-19 vaccine. This CDR3 contains 13 residues. Germline CDR1 and CDR2: SGHRS and YFSETQ. V lost 5 bases and J lost 11, with 17 bases in between. The table came from immunoSEQ multiplex PCR; TCRdb's copy has only in-frame clones and leaves some out. The table lists 100,000 to 110,000 clones, around nine tenths of them singletons. Findings of the study overall: Donors, mostly white British, included more females; clonal diversity was possibly underestimated.

This clonotype originated in an adult in good health. V is TRBV5-1 and J is TRBJ2-1; D unresolved. Specimen: peripheral blood, collected on day 0 of AZD1222 vaccination. The CDR3 coding sequence is TGCGCCAGCAGTCAACTGCCGGGTGGACAGCAGTTCTTC. This codes for CASSQLPGGQQFF.